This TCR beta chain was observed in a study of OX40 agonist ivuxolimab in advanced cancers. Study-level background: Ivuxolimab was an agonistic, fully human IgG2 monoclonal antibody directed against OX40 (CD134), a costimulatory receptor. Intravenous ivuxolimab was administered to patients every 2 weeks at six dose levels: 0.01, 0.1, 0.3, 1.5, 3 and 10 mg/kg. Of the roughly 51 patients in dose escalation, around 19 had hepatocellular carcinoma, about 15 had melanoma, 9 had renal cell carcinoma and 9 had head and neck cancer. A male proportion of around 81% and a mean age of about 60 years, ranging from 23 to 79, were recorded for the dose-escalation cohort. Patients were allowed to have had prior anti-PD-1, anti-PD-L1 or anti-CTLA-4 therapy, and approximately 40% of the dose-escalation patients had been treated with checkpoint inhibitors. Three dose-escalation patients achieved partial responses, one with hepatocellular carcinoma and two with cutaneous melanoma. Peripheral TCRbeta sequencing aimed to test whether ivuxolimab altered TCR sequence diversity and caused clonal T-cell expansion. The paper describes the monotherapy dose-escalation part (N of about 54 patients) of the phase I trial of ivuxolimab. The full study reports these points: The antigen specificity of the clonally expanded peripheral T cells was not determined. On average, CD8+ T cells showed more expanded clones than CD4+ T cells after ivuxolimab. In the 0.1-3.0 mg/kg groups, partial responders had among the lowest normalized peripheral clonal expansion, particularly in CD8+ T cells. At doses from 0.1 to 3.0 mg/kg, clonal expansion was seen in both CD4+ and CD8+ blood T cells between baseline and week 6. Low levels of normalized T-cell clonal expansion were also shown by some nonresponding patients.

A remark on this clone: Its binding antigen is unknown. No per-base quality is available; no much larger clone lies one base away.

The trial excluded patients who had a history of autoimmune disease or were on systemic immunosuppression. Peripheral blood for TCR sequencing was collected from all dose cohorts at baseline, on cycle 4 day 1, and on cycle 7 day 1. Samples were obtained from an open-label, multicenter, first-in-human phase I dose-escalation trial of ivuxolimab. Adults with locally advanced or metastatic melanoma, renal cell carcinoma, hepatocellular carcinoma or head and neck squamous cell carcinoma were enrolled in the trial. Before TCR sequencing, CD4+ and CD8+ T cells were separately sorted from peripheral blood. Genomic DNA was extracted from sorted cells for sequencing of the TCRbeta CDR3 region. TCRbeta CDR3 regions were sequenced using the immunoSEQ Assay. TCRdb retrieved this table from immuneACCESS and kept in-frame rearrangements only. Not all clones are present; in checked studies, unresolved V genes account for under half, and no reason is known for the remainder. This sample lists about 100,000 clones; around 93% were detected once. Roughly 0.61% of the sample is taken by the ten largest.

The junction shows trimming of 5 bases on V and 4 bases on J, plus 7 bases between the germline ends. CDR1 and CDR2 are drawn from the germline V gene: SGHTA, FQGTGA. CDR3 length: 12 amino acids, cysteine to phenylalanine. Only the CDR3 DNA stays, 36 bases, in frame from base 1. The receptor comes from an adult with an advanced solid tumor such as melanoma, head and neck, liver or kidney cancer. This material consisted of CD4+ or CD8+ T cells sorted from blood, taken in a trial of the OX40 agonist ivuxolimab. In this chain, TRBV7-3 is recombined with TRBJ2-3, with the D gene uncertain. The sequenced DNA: TGTGCCAGCAGCCCCGGGCCAGATACGCAGTATTTT. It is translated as CASSPGPDTQYF.